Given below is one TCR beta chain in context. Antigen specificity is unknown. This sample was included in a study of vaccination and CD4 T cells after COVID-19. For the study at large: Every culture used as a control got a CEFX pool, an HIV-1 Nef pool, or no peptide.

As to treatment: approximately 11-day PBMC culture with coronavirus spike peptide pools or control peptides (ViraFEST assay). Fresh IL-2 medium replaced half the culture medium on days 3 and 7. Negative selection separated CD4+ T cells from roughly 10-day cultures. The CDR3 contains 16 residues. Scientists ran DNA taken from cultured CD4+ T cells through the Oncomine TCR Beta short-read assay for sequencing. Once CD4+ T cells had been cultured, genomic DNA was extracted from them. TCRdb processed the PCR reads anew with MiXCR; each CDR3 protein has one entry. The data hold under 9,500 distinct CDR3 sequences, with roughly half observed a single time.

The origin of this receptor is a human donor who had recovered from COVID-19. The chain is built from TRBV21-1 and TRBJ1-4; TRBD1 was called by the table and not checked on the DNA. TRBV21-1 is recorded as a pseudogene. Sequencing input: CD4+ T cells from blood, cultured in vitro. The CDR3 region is CASSKEYRDINEKLFF. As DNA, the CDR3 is TGTGCCAGCAGCAAAGAGTACCGGGACATCAATGAAAAACTGTTTTTT.